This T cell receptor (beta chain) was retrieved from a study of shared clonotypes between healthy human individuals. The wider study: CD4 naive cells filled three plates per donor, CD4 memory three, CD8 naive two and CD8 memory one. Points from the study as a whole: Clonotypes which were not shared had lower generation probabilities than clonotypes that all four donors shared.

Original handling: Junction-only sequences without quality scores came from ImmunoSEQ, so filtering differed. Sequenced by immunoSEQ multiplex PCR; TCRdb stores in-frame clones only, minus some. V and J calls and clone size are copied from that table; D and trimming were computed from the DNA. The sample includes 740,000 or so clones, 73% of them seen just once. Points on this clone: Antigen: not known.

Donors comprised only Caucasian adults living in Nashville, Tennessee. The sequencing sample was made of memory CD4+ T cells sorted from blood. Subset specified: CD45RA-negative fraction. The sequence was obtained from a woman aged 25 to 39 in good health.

In DNA, the CDR3 is TGCAGCGTTGAAGAGGGGGGACCCAGTATAGGCGAGCAGTACTTC. Encoded protein: CSVEEGGPSIGEQYF. The chain links TRBV29-1 to TRBJ2-7; maybe TRBD2 (6 bases). Germline-derived CDR1 and CDR2 are SQVTM and ANQGSEA. Trimming removed 0 bases at V and 6 bases at J, with 18 bases between. There are 15 residues in the CDR3.